This TCR beta chain originates from a study of T cell responses to AZD1222 COVID-19 vaccine. Study observations and caveats: Most donors were white British, females outnumbered males, and clonal diversity was possibly underestimated. CD4 TCRs covered the whole spike, strongest at regions 160-218 and 743-854.

The table came from immunoSEQ multiplex PCR; TCRdb's copy has only in-frame clones and leaves some out. Of roughly 160,000 clones detected, 75% to 90% appear once; the ten largest clones hold 6.9%. The CDR3 contains 16 residues. Germline V CDR1 and CDR2: SEHNR, FQNEAQ (reference sequence). V dropped 1 base and J dropped 4 bases, with 14 bases sitting between them. Remarks on this clone: What it binds is unknown.

The sequences come from peripheral blood, collected on day 0 of AZD1222 vaccination. The origin of this receptor is an adult in good health. The gene calls are TRBV7-9 and TRBJ2-1, with D possibly matching TRBD1 (5 bases). The CDR3 region has the DNA TGTGCCAGCAGCTTAGTGGGTAGTGACAGATACAATGAGCAGTTCTTC. This codes for CASSLVGSDRYNEQFF.